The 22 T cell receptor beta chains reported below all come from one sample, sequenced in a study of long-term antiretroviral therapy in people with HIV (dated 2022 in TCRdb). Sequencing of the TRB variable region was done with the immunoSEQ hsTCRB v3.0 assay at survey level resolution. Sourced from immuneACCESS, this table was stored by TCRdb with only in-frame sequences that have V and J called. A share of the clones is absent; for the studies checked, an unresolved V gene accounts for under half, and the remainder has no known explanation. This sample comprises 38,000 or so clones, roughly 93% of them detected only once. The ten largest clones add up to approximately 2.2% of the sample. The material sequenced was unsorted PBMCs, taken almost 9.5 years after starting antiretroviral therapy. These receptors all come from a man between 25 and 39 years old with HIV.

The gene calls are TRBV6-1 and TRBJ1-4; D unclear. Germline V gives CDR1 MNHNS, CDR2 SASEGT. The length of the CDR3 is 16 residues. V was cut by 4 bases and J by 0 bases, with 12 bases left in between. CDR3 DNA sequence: TGTGCCAGCAGTGCCACTTCGTACGCAACTAATGAAAAACTGTTTTTT. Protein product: CASSATSYATNEKLFF.

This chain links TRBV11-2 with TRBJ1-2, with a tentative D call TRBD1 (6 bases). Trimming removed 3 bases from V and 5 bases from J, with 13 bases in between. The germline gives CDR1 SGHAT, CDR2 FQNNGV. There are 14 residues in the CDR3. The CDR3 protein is CASSLGGAGYGYTF. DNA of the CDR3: TGTGCCAGCAGCTTGGGGGGCGCCGGATATGGCTACACCTTC.

The CDR3 region is CASSEADGSNQPQHF. The CDR3 DNA reads as TGTGCCAGCAGTGAAGCGGACGGGAGCAATCAGCCCCAGCATTTT. V gene TRBV2 combines with J gene TRBJ1-5; D gene ambiguous. The CDR3 covers 15 residues. Per the germline V gene, CDR1 is SNHLY and CDR2 is FYNNEI. V was cut by 0 bases and J by 1 base, with 7 bases left in between.

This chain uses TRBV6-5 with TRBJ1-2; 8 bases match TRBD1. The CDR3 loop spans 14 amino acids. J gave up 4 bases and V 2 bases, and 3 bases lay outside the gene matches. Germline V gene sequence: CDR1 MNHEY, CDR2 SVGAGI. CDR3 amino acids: CASSYGTGVYGYTF. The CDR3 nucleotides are TGTGCCAGCAGTTACGGGACAGGAGTCTATGGCTACACCTTC.

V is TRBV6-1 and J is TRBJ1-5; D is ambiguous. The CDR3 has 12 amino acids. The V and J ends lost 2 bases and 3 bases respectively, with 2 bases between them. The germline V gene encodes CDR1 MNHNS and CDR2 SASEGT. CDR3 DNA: TGTGCCAGCAGTGAACTCAATCAGCCCCAGCATTTT. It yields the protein CASSELNQPQHF.

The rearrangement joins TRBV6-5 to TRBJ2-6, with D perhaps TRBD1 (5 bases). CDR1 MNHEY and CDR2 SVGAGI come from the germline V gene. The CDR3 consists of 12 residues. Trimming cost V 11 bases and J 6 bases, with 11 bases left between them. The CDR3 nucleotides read TGTGCCGGGGCCCGGTTGGCCAACGTCCTGACTTTC. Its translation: CAGARLANVLTF.

The CDR3 DNA reads as TGCGCCAGCAGCACGTACCCGGGGCGGTACGAGCAGTACTTC. It encodes CASSTYPGRYEQYF. The chain couples TRBV5-1 to TRBJ2-7; the D call may be TRBD1 or TRBD2 (5 bases each). Germline V lookup: CDR1 SGHRS, CDR2 YFSETQ. This CDR3 comprises 14 residues. V lost 4 bases to trimming and J lost 4 bases, with 15 bases between them.

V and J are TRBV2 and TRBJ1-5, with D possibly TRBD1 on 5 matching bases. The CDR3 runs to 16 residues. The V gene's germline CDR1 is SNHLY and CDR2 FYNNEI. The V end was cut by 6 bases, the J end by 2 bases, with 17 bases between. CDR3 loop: CASSLHRGNRNQPQHF. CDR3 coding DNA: TGTGCCAGCAGCCTTCATCGGGGCAACCGCAATCAGCCCCAGCATTTT.

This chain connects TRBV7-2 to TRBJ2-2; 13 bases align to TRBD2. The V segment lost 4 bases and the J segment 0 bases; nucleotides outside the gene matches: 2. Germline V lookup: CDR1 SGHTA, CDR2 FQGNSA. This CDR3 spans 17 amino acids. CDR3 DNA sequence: TGTGCCAGCAGCTGGGGACTAGCGGGGTCGAACACCGGGGAGCTGTTTTTT. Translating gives CASSWGLAGSNTGELFF.

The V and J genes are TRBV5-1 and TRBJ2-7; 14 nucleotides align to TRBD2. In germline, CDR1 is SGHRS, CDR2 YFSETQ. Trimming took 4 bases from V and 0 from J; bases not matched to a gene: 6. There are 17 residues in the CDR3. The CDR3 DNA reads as TGCGCCAGCAGCGGGGGGACTAGCGGGGGAACCTCCTACGAGCAGTACTTC. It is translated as CASSGGTSGGTSYEQYF. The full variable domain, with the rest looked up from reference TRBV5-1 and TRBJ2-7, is KAGVTQTPRYLIKTRGQQVTLSCSPISGHRSVSWYQQTPGQGLQFLFEYFSETQRNKGNFPGRFSGRQFSNSRSEMNVSTLELGDSALYLCASSGGTSGGTSYEQYFGPGTRLTVT.

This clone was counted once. The CDR3 here is CASSQGFRETQYF. The CDR3 nucleotides read TGTGCCAGCAGTCAGGGATTTCGAGAGACCCAGTACTTC. The V and J genes are TRBV6-6 and TRBJ2-5, with a possible D match to TRBD1 (5 bases). The CDR3 loop spans 13 amino acids. The germline V gene has CDR1 MNHNY and CDR2 SVGAGI (reference sequence). Trimming shortened V by 5 bases and J by 4 bases, and 11 bases separated the two germline ends.

CDR3 loop: CASSPRGQEAGANEKLFF. The CDR3 nucleotides are TGTGCCAGCTCACCACGGGGACAGGAGGCGGGAGCTAATGAAAAACTGTTTTTT. The chain links TRBV18 to TRBJ1-4; 8 nucleotides line up with TRBD1. V trimming: 1 base; J trimming: 3 bases; junction bases outside the gene matches: 10. The germline V gene encodes CDR1 KGHSH and CDR2 LQKENI. The CDR3 consists of 18 residues. Supplemented by reference TRBV18 and TRBJ1-4, the full variable domain reads NAGVMQNPRHLVRRRGQEARLRCSPMKGHSHVYWYRQLPEEGLKFMVYLQKENIIDESGMPKERFSAEFPKEGPSILRIQQVVRGDSAAYFCASSPRGQEAGANEKLFFGSGTQLSVL.

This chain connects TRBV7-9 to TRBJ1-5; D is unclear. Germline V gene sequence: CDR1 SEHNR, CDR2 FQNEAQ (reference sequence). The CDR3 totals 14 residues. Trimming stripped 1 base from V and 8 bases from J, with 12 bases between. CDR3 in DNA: TGTGCCAGCAGCTTAGAGAAGGTAAGGGAGCCCCAGCATTTT. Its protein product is CASSLEKVREPQHF.

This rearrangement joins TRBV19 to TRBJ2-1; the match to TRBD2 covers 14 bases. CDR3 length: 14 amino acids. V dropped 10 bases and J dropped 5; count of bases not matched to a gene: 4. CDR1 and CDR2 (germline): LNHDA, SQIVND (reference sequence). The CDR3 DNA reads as TGTGCCACCTCGGGACTAGCGGGGGACAATGAGCAGTTCTTC. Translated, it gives CATSGLAGDNEQFF.

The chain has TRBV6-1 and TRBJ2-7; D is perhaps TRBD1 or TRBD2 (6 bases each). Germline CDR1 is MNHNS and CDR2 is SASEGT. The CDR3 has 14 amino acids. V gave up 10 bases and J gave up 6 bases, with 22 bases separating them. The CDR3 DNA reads TGTGCCACTACCGTAAACCTCGGGGGCCCCGAGCAGTACTTC. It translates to CATTVNLGGPEQYF.

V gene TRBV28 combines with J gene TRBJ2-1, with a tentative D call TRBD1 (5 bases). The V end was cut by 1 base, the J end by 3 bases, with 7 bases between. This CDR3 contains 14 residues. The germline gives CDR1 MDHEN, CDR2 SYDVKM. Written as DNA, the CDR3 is TGTGCCAGCAGTTTATCAGGGATCTACAATGAGCAGTTCTTC. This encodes CASSLSGIYNEQFF.

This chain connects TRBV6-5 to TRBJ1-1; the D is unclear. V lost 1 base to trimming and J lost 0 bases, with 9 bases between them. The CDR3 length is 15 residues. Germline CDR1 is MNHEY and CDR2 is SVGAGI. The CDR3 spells CASSYFPVMNTEAFF. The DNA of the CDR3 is TGTGCCAGCAGTTACTTTCCAGTTATGAACACTGAAGCTTTCTTT.

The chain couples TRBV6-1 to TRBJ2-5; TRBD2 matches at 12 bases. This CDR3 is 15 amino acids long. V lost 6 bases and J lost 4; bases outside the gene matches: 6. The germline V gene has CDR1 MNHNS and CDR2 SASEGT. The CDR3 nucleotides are TGTGCCAGCAGCGGTCTAGCGGGGGGGGGAGAGACCCAGTACTTC. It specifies CASSGLAGGGETQYF.

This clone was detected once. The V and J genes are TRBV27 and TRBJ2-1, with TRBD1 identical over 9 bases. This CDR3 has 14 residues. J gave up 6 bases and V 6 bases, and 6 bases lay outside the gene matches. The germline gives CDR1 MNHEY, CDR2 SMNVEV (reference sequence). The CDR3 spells CASRGDRASNEQFF. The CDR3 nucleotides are TGTGCCAGCAGAGGGGACAGGGCAAGCAATGAGCAGTTCTTC.

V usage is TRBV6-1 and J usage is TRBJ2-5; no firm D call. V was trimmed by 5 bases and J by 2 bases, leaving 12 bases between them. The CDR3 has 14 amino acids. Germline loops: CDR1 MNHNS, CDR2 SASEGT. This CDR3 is CASSLSGIQETQYF. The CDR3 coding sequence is TGTGCCAGCAGTCTCAGTGGAATACAAGAGACCCAGTACTTC.

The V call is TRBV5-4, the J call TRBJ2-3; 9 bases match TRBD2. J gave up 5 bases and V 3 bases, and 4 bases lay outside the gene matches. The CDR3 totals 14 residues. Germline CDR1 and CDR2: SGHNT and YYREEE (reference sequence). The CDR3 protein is CASSSGLAEDTQYF. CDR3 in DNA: TGTGCCAGCAGCTCGGGACTAGCTGAAGATACGCAGTATTTT.

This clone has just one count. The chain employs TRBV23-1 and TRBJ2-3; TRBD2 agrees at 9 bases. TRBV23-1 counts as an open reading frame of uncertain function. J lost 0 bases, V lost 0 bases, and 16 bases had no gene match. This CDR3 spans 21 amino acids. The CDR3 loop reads CASSQSSLAAGGLGSTDTQYF. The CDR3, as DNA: TGCGCCAGCAGTCAATCGTCCCTCGCCGCGGGGGGGCTAGGAAGCACAGATACGCAGTATTTT.